This T cell receptor (beta chain) emerged from a study of blood T cell repertoires in COVID-19. The CDR3 spans 16 residues. Losses at the gene ends were 4 bases for V and 8 bases for J; bases not matched to a gene: 16. Germline CDR1 is SGHRS and CDR2 is YFSETQ. The repertoire was sequenced with immunoSEQ multiplex PCR; TCRdb's copy has only in-frame clones and lacks some. In the table there are 180,000 or so clones, around 88% of which are singletons. This receptor was taken from a woman in her thirties with acute or convalescent COVID-19. Sequencing was carried out using peripheral blood. The chain employs TRBV5-1 and TRBJ2-7; 9 nucleotides align to TRBD1. As DNA, the CDR3 is TGCGCCAGCAGCCTAACCCCCGCCGGGACAGGGAATAAGCAGTACTTC. Translating gives CASSLTPAGTGNKQYF.